This note documents a single TCR beta chain sequence. Its antigen is still unknown. The record originates from a study of OX40 agonist ivuxolimab in advanced cancers. Germline CDR1 and CDR2: SGHAT and FQNNGV. V lost 3 bases and J 10 bases, leaving 16 bases between the germline ends. The CDR3 is 14 amino acids. Clones were sequenced by immunoSEQ multiplex PCR, and TCRdb holds only the in-frame ones, with some missing. This table holds tens of thousands of clones, roughly 89% found once. Findings and caveats of the study: Relative to CD4+, CD8+ T cells held more expanded clones on average. Near-lowest levels of clonal expansion characterized partial responders at 0.1-3.0 mg/kg.

The specimen comprised CD4+ or CD8+ T cells sorted from blood, sampled in a trial of the OX40 agonist ivuxolimab. This TCR came from an adult with an advanced solid tumor such as melanoma, head and neck, liver or kidney cancer. The chain is built from TRBV11-2 and TRBJ2-1; D may be TRBD2 (6 bases). CDR3 sequence (DNA): TGTGCCAGCAGCTTCCCTGGGCGGGGAAACGAGCAGTTCTTC. Its translation: CASSFPGRGNEQFF.